This T cell receptor beta chain was found in a study of blood T cell repertoires in COVID-19. The method was immunoSEQ multiplex PCR; TCRdb's version includes in-frame clones alone and lacks a portion of them. Seen here are more than 250,000 clones, about 89% observed once, and the top ten hold 5.3%. The trim removed 4 bases at V and 8 bases at J, leaving 6 bases unmatched. Germline CDR1 MNHEY, CDR2 SVGEGT. This CDR3 has 13 amino acids. The clonotype comes from a woman aged 30 to 39 who had recovered from COVID-19. Sequencing input: PBMCs or T cells enriched from blood (not recorded which). The V gene is TRBV6-2 or TRBV6-3, the J gene TRBJ1-2, with TRBD1 identical over 8 bases. The CDR3 loop reads CASSSTGVGGYTF. CDR3 DNA sequence: TGTGCCAGCAGTTCGACAGGGGTAGGCGGCTACACCTTC.